This T cell receptor beta chain was retrieved from a study of breast tumors, draining lymph nodes, adjacent tissues. The study's findings and limits: Data only fit, rather than demonstrated, lymph node origin of most tumor T cells. Findings are consistent with lymph node origin and intratumoral expansion of most tumor T cells. Tumor repertoires ranked between lymph nodes and nontumor tissue in diversity, with V and J gene preferences. Compared with basal-like, luminal-like tumors shared significantly more repertoire with nontumor tissue.

Via MiXCR, TCRdb re-called the multiplex PCR reads, giving one row per CDR3 protein. The sample has more than 20,000 distinct CDR3 sequences; approximately 51% are singletons. Trimming took 1 base from V and 7 from J; bases not matched to a gene: 4. The CDR3 contains 15 residues. Germline V gene lookup returns CDR1 SGHVS and CDR2 FQNEAQ. A remark on this clonotype: The antigen remains undetermined.

The rearrangement joins TRBV7-8 to TRBJ1-6, with 7 bases lining up with TRBD1. The sequence was collected from a female donor with breast cancer. Some clones in this sample may be carry-over from other donors' samples. The sequenced material came from breast tumor tissue. In DNA, the CDR3 is TGTGCCAGCAGCTTAGAACAGGGGACGAATTCACCCCTCCACTTT. It codes for CASSLEQGTNSPLHF.